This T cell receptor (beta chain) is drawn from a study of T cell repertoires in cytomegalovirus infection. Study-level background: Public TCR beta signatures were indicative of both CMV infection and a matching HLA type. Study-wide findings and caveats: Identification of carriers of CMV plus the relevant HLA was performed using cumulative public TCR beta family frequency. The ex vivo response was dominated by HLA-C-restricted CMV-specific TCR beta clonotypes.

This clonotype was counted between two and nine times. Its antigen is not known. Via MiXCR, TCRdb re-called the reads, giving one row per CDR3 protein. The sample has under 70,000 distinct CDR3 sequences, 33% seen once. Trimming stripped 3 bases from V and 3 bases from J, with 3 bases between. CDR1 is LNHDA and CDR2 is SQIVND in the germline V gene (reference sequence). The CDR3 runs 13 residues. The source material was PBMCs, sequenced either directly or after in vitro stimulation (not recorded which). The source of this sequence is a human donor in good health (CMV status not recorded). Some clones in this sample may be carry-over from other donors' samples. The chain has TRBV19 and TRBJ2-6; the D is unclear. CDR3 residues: CASSIFGANVLTF. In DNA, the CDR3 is TGTGCCAGTAGTATCTTTGGGGCCAACGTCCTGACTTTC.